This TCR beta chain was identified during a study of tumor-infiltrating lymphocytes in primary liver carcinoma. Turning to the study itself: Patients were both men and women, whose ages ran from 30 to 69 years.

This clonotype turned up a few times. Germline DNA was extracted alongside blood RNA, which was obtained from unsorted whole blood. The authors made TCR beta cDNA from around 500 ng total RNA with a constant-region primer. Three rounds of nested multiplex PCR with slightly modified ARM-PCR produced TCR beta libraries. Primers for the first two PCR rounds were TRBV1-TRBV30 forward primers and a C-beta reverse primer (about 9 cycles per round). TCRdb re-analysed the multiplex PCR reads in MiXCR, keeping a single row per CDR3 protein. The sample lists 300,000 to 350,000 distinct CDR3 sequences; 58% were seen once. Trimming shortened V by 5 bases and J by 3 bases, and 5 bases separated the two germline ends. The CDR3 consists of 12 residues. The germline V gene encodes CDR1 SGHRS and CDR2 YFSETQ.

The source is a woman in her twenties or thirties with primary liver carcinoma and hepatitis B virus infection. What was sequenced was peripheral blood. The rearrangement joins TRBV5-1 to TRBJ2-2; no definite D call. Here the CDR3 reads CASRTYTGELFF. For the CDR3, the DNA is TGCGCCAGCAGAACGTACACCGGGGAGCTGTTTTTT. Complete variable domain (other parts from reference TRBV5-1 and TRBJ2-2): KAGVTQTPRYLIKTRGQQVTLSCSPISGHRSVSWYQQTPGQGLQFLFEYFSETQRNKGNFPGRFSGRQFSNSRSEMNVSTLELGDSALYLCASRTYTGELFFGEGSRLTVL.